Sequencing of this T cell receptor beta chain was carried out in a study of cytomegalovirus exposure and HLA in healthy donors (TCRdb year 2017). Background on the whole study: In an earlier analysis of 587 of the donors, 276 Gb of sequence data and approximately 100 million unique TCR beta sequences from approximately 180 million T cells were reported. In an earlier analysis of around 540 of the donors, high-throughput TCR beta sequencing was used to judge whether each TCR beta V gene segment behaved as functional or pseudogenic. High-throughput TCR immunosequencing, statistical association of individual TCRs with disease status, and machine learning were combined to predict cytomegalovirus infection status. Class I and class II HLA loci were covered by the typing at four-digit resolution. The study aimed to test whether signatures of past pathogen exposure could be identified by cataloging public T cell receptors. Across around 400 genotyped donors of the cohort, an average of roughly 200,000 unique TCR beta nucleotide sequences per donor were sequenced, and roughly 17% of those sequences were non-productive. A later genetic analysis used genome-wide SNP genotypes for about 55% of the 666 donors, treating that subset as a discovery cohort. The study profiled the T cell repertoires of fewer than 850 subjects by immunosequencing and related them to cytomegalovirus serostatus. Every discovery cohort repertoire had been produced on one sequencing platform. Rather than using new phenotypic data, the later analysis identified candidate immune exposures from TCR beta sequences and from how often those sequences occurred across donors. Typing coverage differed by locus: A, B, C, DRB1 and DQB1 were typed in roughly 629-640 donors, DQA1 in about 550, DPA1 in 600 to 610, and DPB1 in around 440. Besides the first cohort of roughly 700 subjects, a separate validation cohort made up of around 120 different subjects was used. Because of strong linkage in the cohort, roughly five DR-DQ haplotypes were treated as single units for association and clustering. In a later analysis, previously published TCR beta repertoires from about 640 donors were re-analyzed and high-resolution HLA genotyping was added so that TCR occurrence patterns could be studied. Alongside the repertoire data, information on donor age, sex, ethnicity and CMV serostatus was compiled. The genetic ancestry cluster associated with self-reported Caucasian donors included 81% of the 398 genotyped donors. About 310 gigabases of sequencing data and around 87 million unique TCR sequences were included in an early release covering around 600 HLA-typed donors.

The cohort consisted of fewer than 700 healthy bone marrow donors. At the time of sampling, all cohort members were nominally healthy, though unrecorded immune exposures were likely present. The donor tested CMV seropositive and was one of the 289 seropositive cohort members. A peripheral blood sample was collected from each donor, and TCR beta sequencing was performed on peripheral blood mononuclear cells. Genomic DNA was extracted from the blood cell samples with the Qiagen DNeasy Blood Extraction Kit. The library was made by the immunoSEQ multiplex PCR assay. For the multiplex PCR, a mixture combining 60 forward primers for TCR Vbeta segments and 13 reverse primers for TCR Jbeta segments was used. The CDR3 region of rearranged TCR beta genes was amplified from genomic DNA by a multiplex PCR assay. The Illumina HiSeq System was used to sequence the amplified TCR beta libraries as 87-base-pair reads. Regarding the original processing steps: A later analysis tallied approximately 87 million unique TCR beta chains across the 666 repertoires, and about 10 million of those chains were shared by two or more donors. To remove PCR and sequencing errors, raw reads were error-corrected and collapsed into unique sequences using a nearest-neighbor algorithm that merged closely related sequences. CDR3 sequences were aligned to IMGT reference sequences to assign V, D and J gene segments. Each retained sequence needed at least a six-nucleotide match to both a V gene segment and a J gene segment. Rearrangements were called productive when the CDR3 lacked stop codons and stayed in frame with V and J; all others were non-productive. CDR3 was defined by IMGT convention, running from the second conserved V-encoded cysteine to the conserved J-encoded phenylalanine. The earlier analysis of roughly 590 of the donors excluded sequences that lacked an unambiguous match to a single V gene segment. An earlier analysis of fewer than 750 of the donors called V segments functional above 56.7% productive rearrangements and segregating when the between-donor standard deviation exceeded 5%. A statistical classification framework was built to diagnose cytomegalovirus status from the catalog of TCR beta chain sequences. In a later analysis, TCR nucleotide sequences were compared against IMGT/GENE-DB human TR gene sequences so that V and J genes could be assigned. Using the TCRdist pipeline, a later analysis assigned CDR3 sequences along with most-parsimonious VDJ recombination scenarios. In a later analysis, each TCR beta chain was defined by its CDR3 amino acid sequence together with its V-gene family, and reads without a unique V-gene family were excluded. To address suspected cross-contamination and a sequencing artifact, a later analysis removed 450 to 700 highly shared, low-generation-probability nucleotide sequences. In a later analysis, a clonal expansion index was calculated for each public chain from normalized within-repertoire ranks of inferred template counts. In a later analysis, generation probabilities were computed using a VDJ recombination model fitted to out-of-frame rearrangements, and the results were checked against IGoR. A later analysis scored TCR-TCR, TCR-HLA and TCR-CMV co-occurrence with hypergeometric tests, applying a repertoire-size bias correction to TCR pairs. To estimate false discovery rates, a later analysis permuted the HLA or CMV assignments 20 times. In a later analysis, co-occurring TCRs were grouped with DBSCAN, and TCRdist sequence similarity was added when clustering was performed within HLA-allele-positive subsets. For co-occurrence clustering, repertoires with fewer than 30,000 or more than 120,000 public chains were excluded, along with several repertoires with anomalous nucleotide sharing. The table comes from immuneACCESS by way of TCRdb, which keeps in-frame sequences with V and J called. Part of the clones is missing from these tables; in studies checked, under half for an unresolved V gene and the rest for unknown reasons. Clone size and the V and J calls come from that table; the DNA yielded D and trimming. The sample table holds under 200,000 clones, of which about 13% were seen once. The top ten hold 7.8% of the sample.

CDR1 SGHTA and CDR2 FQGNSA were looked up in the germline V gene. For this chain, trimming is 4 bases at the V end and 2 bases at the J end, and the number of junction bases without a gene match is 17. The CDR3 goes from the cysteine to the phenylalanine over 18 residues. Only CDR3 DNA remains: 54 bases, in frame from the first base. The paper as a whole reports these results and caveats: In a later analysis, about 17,000 TCR beta sequences were associated with specific HLA alleles at a false discovery rate of 0.05. Correlated functional status among segregating V segments might be attributable to linkage disequilibrium, but an unknown experimental factor could not be ruled out. Sequencing depth was assumed to be roughly uniform across donors in the presence/absence analyses, though that assumption may not hold. Across donors, most TCR sequences were observed very rarely, whereas some public TCRs were present in many individuals. A further reported finding was that TCR beta sequences accurately predicted the HLA-A and HLA-B alleles for most subjects in the first cohort. A later genetic analysis associated a missense DCLRE1C variant with V-gene and J-gene trimming of TCR beta chains, and an independent cohort replicated the association. The study gave a list of about 160 TCR beta chains associated with cytomegalovirus. A later analysis found that HLA-associated TCR beta chains were more clonally expanded and had lower generation probabilities than equally common non-associated chains. According to a later genetic analysis, donors in an Asian-associated ancestry cluster had fewer N-insertions in productive TCRs than the approximately 650-donor mean. In both the original and validation cohorts, the classifier was reported to diagnose cytomegalovirus status with high specificity and sensitivity. According to the authors, the approach could potentially be generalized to other disease states and immunological phenotypes. A cluster of highly shared sequence variants was judged likely to represent a technical artifact of the sequencing pipeline. According to a later analysis, TCR association rates differed among HLA loci, with DRB1 alleles showing the most associated TCRs and HLA-C alleles showing the fewest. In a later analysis, several top co-occurrence clusters were reported to appear linked to parvovirus B19, influenza, CMV and Epstein-Barr virus. Most CMV-associated TCR beta chains appeared to be HLA-restricted in a later analysis, and the HLA associations seemed to be driven largely by CMV exposure. In this cohort, only TCR beta chains were sequenced, and detectable features were limited by the absence of alpha or paired-chain data. Fewer than 20 rarely observed V segments, including chromosome 9 orphons, were excluded from the earlier analysis of a few hundred of the donors because counts were too low. The only immune exposure information available for the cohort was CMV serostatus. In an earlier analysis of roughly 560 of the donors, most TCR beta V segments were observed in productive rearrangements about 90% or about 30% of the time, broadly matching IMGT annotations. In vitro tests confirmed that a few of the cytomegalovirus-associated TCR beta chains recognize cytomegalovirus antigens. Because HLA typing was missing for some donors at each locus, association tests included only the typed subset. Because the 87-base-pair reads could not distinguish some IMGT-functional V segments, including TRBV6-2 and TRBV6-3, those segments were excluded. Assigning TCR associations to individual alleles was difficult when HLA alleles, especially DR and DQ, strongly co-occurred.

As for this clone: Its antigen remains undetermined. Per-nucleotide qualities are absent, and no much larger clonotype sits a single base away.

The sample comprised PBMCs. This TCR derives from a man aged 45-60 years in good health and CMV-seropositive. This chain joins TRBV7-2 to TRBJ2-7, with TRBD2 identical over 7 junction bases. The CDR3 reads CASSWGEGSPGGTYEQYF. The DNA is as follows: TGTGCCAGCAGCTGGGGGGAGGGCAGCCCTGGTGGGACCTACGAGCAGTACTTC.